These 5 T cell receptor beta chains share one sample of origin, sequenced in a study of blood T cells in healthy people across ages. The second PCR ran about 6 to 11 cycles with a sample-barcoded 5' primer and J-beta primers. TCRdb itself ran the 5' RACE reads through MiXCR, one entry per CDR3 protein. The repertoire consists of 600,000 or so distinct CDR3 sequences, with 25% to 35% occurring once and the leading ten covering around a sixth. The sample consisted of blood. The receptor source for this set is a woman older than 75 in good health.

Many counts were recorded for this clonotype. The rearrangement links TRBV7-2 to TRBJ2-5; tentatively, D is TRBD2 (6 bases). Germline V gene lookup returns CDR1 SGHTA and CDR2 FQGNSA. The CDR3 runs to 14 residues. Trimming took off 4 bases at V and 3 bases at J, with 12 bases between the two ends. CDR3 coding DNA: TGTGCCAGCAGCTACGGGACTTGGGAAGAGACCCAGTACTTC. Amino acids: CASSYGTWEETQYF.

The chain uses TRBV12-3 or TRBV12-4 and TRBJ2-3; D may match TRBD1 or TRBD2 (5 bases each). The CDR3 loop spans 15 amino acids. V gave up 6 bases and J gave up 0 bases, with 13 bases separating them. The chain's CDR3 is CASSRDPWSTDTQYF. CDR3 DNA sequence: TGTGCCAGCAGCCGGGACCCCTGGAGCACAGATACGCAGTATTTT.

This clonotype has more than one count but fewer than ten. A read error may explain this, as a much larger clone is one base away. The V call is TRBV5-6, the J call TRBJ2-5, with D tentatively TRBD1 or TRBD2 (7 bases each). Germline assignment: CDR1 SGHDT and CDR2 YYEEEE. The CDR3 consists of 15 residues. Trimming removed 0 bases from V and 11 bases from J, with 20 bases in between. CDR3 protein: CASSLVRSRGREQYF. DNA for the CDR3: TGTGCCAGCAGCTTGGTCCGCAGCAGGGGGAGGGAGCAGTACTTC.

This clonotype was seen only once. This chain uses TRBV20-1 with TRBJ1-1; no reliable D call. Germline CDR1 and CDR2: DFQATT and SNEGSKA (reference sequence). V was shortened by 2 bases and J by 6 bases, with 13 bases between the two germline ends. This CDR3 has 13 amino acids. CDR3 residues: CSARYRGGSEAFF. The CDR3 coding sequence is TGCAGTGCTAGATACCGGGGAGGGTCTGAAGCTTTCTTT.

With respect to this clonotype: A much larger clone lies one base from this, so it may be a read error. The V gene is TRBV10-3, the J gene TRBJ2-5; 11 bases align to TRBD1. The V segment lost 6 bases and the J segment 11 bases; nucleotides outside the gene matches: 11. CDR1 is ENHRY and CDR2 is SYGVKD in the germline V gene. CDR3 length: 14 amino acids. CDR3 bases: TGTGCCATCAGCACCGGGACAGGGGGGCTTGAGCAGTACTTC. This codes for CAISTGTGGLEQYF.